Below are 8 T cell receptor beta chains sequenced from a single sample in a study of T cell changes during pregnancy in multiple sclerosis. Clones were sequenced by immunoSEQ multiplex PCR, and TCRdb holds only the in-frame ones, with some missing. The sample contains roughly 110,000 clones, roughly 92% of which appear only once. The source was peripheral blood, collected in the third trimester of pregnancy. Source of these receptors: a female donor in good health, enrolled as a control in a pregnancy study.

This clone was seen just once. V usage is TRBV5-1 and J usage is TRBJ2-1; 7 positions match TRBD1. The V gene's germline CDR1 is SGHRS and CDR2 YFSETQ. The V gene end was trimmed by 0 bases and the J gene end by 2 bases; junction bases not matched to a gene: 5. The CDR3 has 16 residues. In nucleotides, the CDR3 is TGCGCCAGCAGCTTGGGTCGGGACAGCACCTACAATGAGCAGTTCTTC. It is translated as CASSLGRDSTYNEQFF.

The rearrangement joins TRBV6-6 to TRBJ1-3; D gene uncertain. The CDR3 has 15 residues. CDR1 is MNHNY and CDR2 is SVGAGI in the germline V gene (reference sequence). V lost 6 bases and J 2 bases, leaving 14 bases between the germline ends. CDR3 in amino acids: CASSGGFMTGNTIYF. The CDR3 DNA reads TGTGCCAGCAGCGGAGGCTTCATGACTGGAAACACCATATATTTT.

This chain joins TRBV27 and TRBJ1-3; TRBD1 agrees at 7 bases. This CDR3 is built from 15 residues. Germline values: CDR1 MNHEY, CDR2 SMNVEV (reference sequence). V lost 6 bases, J lost 8 bases, and 13 bases stayed unmatched. CDR3 nucleotides: TGTGCCAGCAGGCAGGGGGTTAGGAGTGGGGACACCATATATTTT. The encoded protein is CASRQGVRSGDTIYF.

The V gene is TRBV5-5, the J gene TRBJ1-5; TRBD1 matches at 9 bases. Unmatched junction bases numbered 10, after V lost 4 bases and J lost 11 bases. Germline V gene data show CDR1 as SGHKS and CDR2 as YYEKEE (reference sequence). This CDR3 has 14 amino acids. This chain's CDR3 is CASSQDRGGRSQHF. The CDR3 coding sequence is TGTGCCAGCAGCCAGGACAGGGGCGGGAGGTCCCAGCATTTT. Full variable domain (outside the CDR3, taken from reference TRBV5-5 and TRBJ1-5): DAGVTQSPTHLIKTRGQQVTLRCSPISGHKSVSWYQQVLGQGPQFIFQYYEKEERGRGNFPDRFSARQFPNYSSELNVNALLLGDSALYLCASSQDRGGRSQHFGDGTRLSIL.

The rearrangement links TRBV29-1 to TRBJ2-7, with a tentative D call TRBD1 (6 bases). Trimming left V 6 bases short and J 0 bases short, with 12 bases between. Looked up from germline, CDR1 is SQVTM and CDR2 is ANQGSEA. This CDR3 is built from 13 residues. CDR3 in DNA: TGCAGCGTGCAGACAGGCCTCTCCTACGAGCAGTACTTC. Residues: CSVQTGLSYEQYF.

J is TRBJ2-1 and V is TRBV9, with TRBD2 identical over 8 bases. This CDR3 is built from 15 residues. CDR1 and CDR2 from the germline V gene are SGDLS and YYNGEE. Losses at the gene ends were 2 bases for V and 7 bases for J; bases not matched to a gene: 8. The CDR3 DNA is TGTGCCAGCAGCGTCGCCCGGGGGGGCTATAATGAGCAGTTCTTC. This codes for CASSVARGGYNEQFF.

The DNA of the CDR3 is TGTGCCATCAGTGACCTCGTCAGGGATGGTTCTGGAAACACCATATATTTT. As protein: CAISDLVRDGSGNTIYF. The chain combines TRBV10-3 with TRBJ1-3, with D possibly TRBD1 on 5 matching bases. The CDR3 covers 17 residues. The germline CDR1 and CDR2 sequences are ENHRY and SYGVKD. The ends were cut back, 3 bases at V and 1 base at J, with 16 bases in the middle.

The chain carries TRBV11-3 and TRBJ1-3, with D possibly being TRBD1 (5 bases). CDR1 is SGHNT and CDR2 is YENEEA in the germline V gene. The CDR3 loop spans 15 amino acids. The germline V and J ends were trimmed by 6 bases and 0 bases, with 12 bases remaining between them. In nucleotides, the CDR3 is TGTGCCAGCAGACCCGACAGAAACTCTGGAAACACCATATATTTT. Translating gives CASRPDRNSGNTIYF.